This is a list of T cell receptor beta chains from one sample in a study of Ad26.COV2.S vaccination and SARS-CoV-2 variants. The protocol was immunoSEQ multiplex PCR, while the TCRdb copy is restricted to in-frame clones and leaves out a portion. The data contain 440,000 or so clones, 89% of them singletons. The sample here was peripheral blood, taken in a trial of Ad26.COV2.S vaccine versus placebo. All receptors derive from a person aged 18-65 years who received the Ad26.COV2.S COVID-19 vaccine or a placebo. The CDR3 runs from the conserved cysteine through the conserved F or W. The D gene is left open where the match is weak. Size is stated for part of the rows, as once, few or many counts, or as a class when the clone is expanded.

V: TRBV7-9
D: .
size: .
J: TRBJ1-2
DNA: TGTGCCAGCAGCATCAGAGGTCGCCAGGAAGTCTATGGCTACACCTTC
CDR3: CASSIRGRQEVYGYTF

V: TRBV19
D: .
size: .
J: TRBJ1-6
DNA: TGTGCCAGTCGATTCGGGACCCTCGGTAGGTCACCCCTCCACTTT
CDR3: CASRFGTLGRSPLHF

V: TRBV28
D: .
size: .
J: TRBJ2-1
DNA: TGTGCCAGCAGTCCCGGGTTGTCAGTAGCAAAGCACAATGAGCAGTTCTTC
CDR3: CASSPGLSVAKHNEQFF

V: TRBV5-1
D: .
size: .
J: TRBJ1-3
DNA: TGCGCCAGCAGCTCCTCCACAAACACCATATATTTT
CDR3: CASSSSTNTIYF

V: TRBV4-1
D: TRBD2
size: many
J: TRBJ2-1
DNA: TGCGCCAGCAGCCGTCTAGCGGCGGTCCAGGATGAGCAGTTCTTC
CDR3: CASSRLAAVQDEQFF

V: TRBV6-1
D: .
size: .
J: TRBJ2-1
DNA: TGTGCCAGCAGTGAAGTGGGACGGCCCCTGGGATCCTACAATGAGCAGTTCTTC
CDR3: CASSEVGRPLGSYNEQFF

V: TRBV2
D: TRBD2
size: .
J: TRBJ2-3
DNA: TGTGCCAGCATAGCGGGAGTCACAGATACGCAGTATTTT
CDR3: CASIAGVTDTQYF

V: TRBV4-1
D: .
size: few
J: TRBJ1-1
DNA: TGCGCCAGCAGCCAATTGCAGGGACCTATGAACACTGAAGCTTTCTTT
CDR3: CASSQLQGPMNTEAFF

V: TRBV15
D: .
size: .
J: TRBJ1-6
DNA: TGTGCCACCAGCAGAGGGAGGGGGGGCGTTAAAGATTCACCCCTCCACTTT
CDR3: CATSRGRGGVKDSPLHF

V: TRBV3-1/TRBV3-2
D: .
size: .
J: TRBJ2-7
DNA: TGTGCCAGCAGCCAAGAGGGGTTTTTGAGCAGCCAGTTCTACGAGCAGTACTTC
CDR3: CASSQEGFLSSQFYEQYF

V: TRBV7-6
D: .
size: .
J: TRBJ2-5
DNA: TGTGCCAGCAGCTTAGGGTTGAAGGTAGTGTGGAAACCGCAAGAGACCCAGTACTTC
CDR3: CASSLGLKVVWKPQETQYF

V: TRBV28
D: .
size: .
J: TRBJ1-3
DNA: TGTGCCAGCAGTTTAGTCGGGGGGCGCGGAAACACCATATATTTT
CDR3: CASSLVGGRGNTIYF

V: TRBV7-2
D: TRBD2
size: once
J: TRBJ2-5
DNA: TGTGCCAGCAGCTTTGCGGGGGGGCAAGAGACCCAGTACTTC
CDR3: CASSFAGGQETQYF

V: TRBV5-6
D: .
size: .
J: TRBJ1-1
DNA: TGTGCCAGCAGCTTGGGGACACCTGAAGCTTTCTTT
CDR3: CASSLGTPEAFF

V: TRBV11-2
D: TRBD2
size: .
J: TRBJ2-1
DNA: TGTGCCAGCAGCCAGGGACTAGCGGTCCCCTCCCACAATGAGCAGTTCTTC
CDR3: CASSQGLAVPSHNEQFF

V: TRBV4-2
D: TRBD2
size: .
J: TRBJ2-1
DNA: TGTGCCAGCAGCCAAGATCGAGCGGGAGCGGGATACAATGAGCAGTTCTTC
CDR3: CASSQDRAGAGYNEQFF

V: TRBV9
D: .
size: once
J: TRBJ2-2
DNA: TGTGCCAGCAGCGTGGACGGGGTGGACACCGGGGAGCTGTTTTTT
CDR3: CASSVDGVDTGELFF

V: TRBV11-2
D: .
size: few
J: TRBJ1-5
DNA: TGTGCCAGCAGCTTGAGCGGAGAGCAGCCCCAGCATTTT
CDR3: CASSLSGEQPQHF

V: TRBV30
D: .
size: .
J: TRBJ1-6
DNA: TGTGCCTGGAAAGGCCAGACCGGGTCGAATTCACCCCTCCACTTT
CDR3: CAWKGQTGSNSPLHF

V: TRBV9
D: .
size: .
J: TRBJ2-2
DNA: TGTGCCAGCAGCGTGTCAGGGCAGAACACCGGGGAGCTGTTTTTT
CDR3: CASSVSGQNTGELFF